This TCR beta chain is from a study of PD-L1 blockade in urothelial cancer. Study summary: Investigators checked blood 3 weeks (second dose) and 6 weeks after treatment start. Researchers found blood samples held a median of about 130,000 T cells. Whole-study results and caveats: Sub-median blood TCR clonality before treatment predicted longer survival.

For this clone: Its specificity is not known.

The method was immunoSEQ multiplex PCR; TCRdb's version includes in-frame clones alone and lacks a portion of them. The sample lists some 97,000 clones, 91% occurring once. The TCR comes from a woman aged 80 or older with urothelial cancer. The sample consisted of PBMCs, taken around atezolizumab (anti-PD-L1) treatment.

As DNA, the CDR3 is TGTGCCAGCAGCTTGGACAGGGACTCCTACGAGCAGTACTTC. Translation: CASSLDRDSYEQYF. The V gene is TRBV7-3, the J gene TRBJ2-7; 8 bases are a match to TRBD1. The CDR3 totals 14 residues. Germline CDR1 and CDR2: SGHTA and FQGTGA. The J segment lost 0 bases and the V segment lost 3 bases, leaving 1 base of the junction unmatched.